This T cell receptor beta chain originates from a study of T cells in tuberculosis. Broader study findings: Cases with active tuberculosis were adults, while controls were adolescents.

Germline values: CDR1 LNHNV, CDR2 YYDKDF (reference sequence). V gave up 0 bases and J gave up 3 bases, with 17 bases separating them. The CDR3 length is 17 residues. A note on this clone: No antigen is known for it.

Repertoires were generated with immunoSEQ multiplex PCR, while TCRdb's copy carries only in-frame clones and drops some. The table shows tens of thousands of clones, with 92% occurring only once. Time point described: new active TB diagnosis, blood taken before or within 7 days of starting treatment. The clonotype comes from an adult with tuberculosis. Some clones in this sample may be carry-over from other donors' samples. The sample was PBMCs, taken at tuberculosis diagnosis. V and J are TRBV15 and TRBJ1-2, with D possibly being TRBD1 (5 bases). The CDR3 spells CATSREAIRTSYYGYTF. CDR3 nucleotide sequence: TGTGCCACCAGCAGAGAGGCTATAAGGACATCTTACTATGGCTACACCTTC.